Below, 14 T cell receptor beta chains from the same sample are listed, as sequenced in a study of shared clonotypes between healthy human individuals. Generated by immunoSEQ multiplex PCR, the TCRdb table keeps only in-frame clones and is missing some. The sample gives millions of clones, just under 95% of which show up once; around 1.1% is in the top ten. Terminally differentiated effector memory CD45RA+ cells were excluded by CCR7 positive selection of CD45RO-negative cells. Sequencing used naive CD8+ T cells sorted from blood. Receptors originate from a man aged 18 to 35 in good health.

This sequence joins TRBV7-6 and TRBJ2-7, with D perhaps matching TRBD1 (6 bases). The CDR3 contains 19 residues. Germline values: CDR1 SGHVS, CDR2 FNYEAQ. V shed 1 base and J shed 1 base, with 23 bases lying between them. CDR3 sequence: CASSLVLGGWTAESYEQYF. CDR3 coding DNA: TGTGCCAGCAGCTTAGTTTTGGGTGGGTGGACAGCGGAATCCTACGAGCAGTACTTC.

The genes are TRBV4-1 and TRBJ2-7; TRBD1 matches 7 bases. There are 16 residues in the CDR3. J lost 0 bases, V lost 5 bases, and 10 bases had no gene match. Germline CDR1 reads MGHRA; CDR2 reads YSYEKL. For the CDR3, the DNA is TGCGCCAGCAGCTACCGCGTGACAGGGAACTCCTACGAGCAGTACTTC. Encoded protein: CASSYRVTGNSYEQYF.

The gene calls are TRBV5-4 and TRBJ2-5; D possibly matches TRBD1 or TRBD2 (6 bases each). CDR3 length: 14 residues. With 0 bases removed from V and 4 bases from J, the gap between germline ends came to 10 bases. CDR1 is SGHNT, CDR2 YYREEE, per germline (reference sequence). DNA for the CDR3: TGTGCCAGCAGCTTGGAGGGGGGTTTAGAGACCCAGTACTTC. The encoded protein is CASSLEGGLETQYF.

The chain couples TRBV6-1 to TRBJ2-3, with 8 bases lining up with TRBD2. V lost 2 bases, J lost 2 bases, and 6 bases stayed unmatched. Germline V CDR1 and CDR2: MNHNS, SASEGT. The CDR3 consists of 16 residues. CDR3 in DNA: TGTGCCAGCAGTGAATGGCGGGGGGAGGTCACAGATACGCAGTATTTT. Translated: CASSEWRGEVTDTQYF.

The chain is built from TRBV6-5 and TRBJ1-1; D ambiguous. V was shortened by 6 bases and J by 10 bases, with 18 bases between the two germline ends. CDR3 length equals 13 residues. CDR1 MNHEY and CDR2 SVGAGI come from the germline V gene. In DNA, the CDR3 is TGTGCCAGCAGAGAGGCTGCAGCTTTACCAGCTTTCTTT. Translated: CASREAAALPAFF.

Concerning this clone: The same CDR3 can be traced to other DNA sequences in this sample. This sequence joins TRBV5-1 and TRBJ2-7, with unresolved D. The CDR3 sequence is 11 residues long. V dropped 0 bases and J dropped 6 bases, with 4 bases sitting between them. Germline V CDR1 and CDR2: SGHRS, YFSETQ. CDR3 in DNA: TGCGCCAGCAGCTTGGGGCTCGAGCAGTACTTC. This translates into CASSLGLEQYF.

J is TRBJ1-6 and V is TRBV19, with a possible D match to TRBD1 (5 bases). There are 15 residues in the CDR3. From germline, CDR1 is LNHDA and CDR2 SQIVND (reference sequence). Trimming removed 5 bases at V and 9 bases at J, with 17 bases between. CDR3 protein: CASSQEQVRGSPLHF. CDR3 sequence (DNA): TGTGCCAGTAGTCAAGAACAGGTGAGGGGTTCACCCCTCCACTTT. Filled out from reference TRBV19 and TRBJ1-6, the complete variable domain reads DGGITQSPKYLFRKEGQNVTLSCEQNLNHDAMYWYRQDPGQGLRLIYYSQIVNDFQKGDIAEGYSVSREKKESFPLTVTSAQKNPTAFYLCASSQEQVRGSPLHFGNGTRLTVT.

The chain couples TRBV7-9 to TRBJ1-1; D is uncertain. V was pared by 3 bases and J by 0 bases, with 14 bases between. Germline V gene lookup returns CDR1 SEHNR and CDR2 FQNEAQ (reference sequence). This CDR3 spans 16 amino acids. CDR3 bases: TGTGCCAGCAGCTTTAGCGGAATTGGCATGAACACTGAAGCTTTCTTT. It is translated as CASSFSGIGMNTEAFF.

CDR3 protein: CASGGGYYGYTF. The CDR3 nucleotides are TGTGCCAGCGGGGGCGGCTACTATGGCTACACCTTC. This chain connects TRBV25-1 to TRBJ1-2; weak D call: TRBD1 (6 bases). The V and J ends lost 8 bases and 3 bases respectively, with 10 bases between them. The CDR3 sequence is 12 residues long. Germline V lookup: CDR1 MGHDK, CDR2 SYGVNS.

This clone has just one count. V gene TRBV27 combines with J gene TRBJ2-3; 9 bases fit TRBD1. Germline V lookup: CDR1 MNHEY, CDR2 SMNVEV (reference sequence). This CDR3 spans 18 amino acids. The J segment lost 3 bases and the V segment lost 2 bases, leaving 12 bases of the junction unmatched. DNA for the CDR3: TGTGCCAGCAGTTTAACGCTCCTCGGGACAGGGAAGACAGATACGCAGTATTTT. It translates to CASSLTLLGTGKTDTQYF.

This chain uses TRBV11-3 with TRBJ1-1; D gene uncertain. This CDR3 contains 13 residues. Deletions cut 4 bases from V and 7 bases from J, with 13 bases between. Germline CDR1 and CDR2: SGHNT and YENEEA. Here the CDR3 DNA reads TGTGCCAGCAGCTCCGGATTTCCTGGTGAAGCTTTCTTT. This sequence encodes CASSSGFPGEAFF.

The J gene is TRBJ2-7, the V gene TRBV29-1, with 7 bases matching TRBD1. Germline CDR1 is SQVTM and CDR2 is ANQGSEA. After removal of 0 bases from V and 0 bases from J, the junction contained 5 bases not matched to a gene. The CDR3 sequence is 15 residues long. CDR3 DNA: TGCAGCGTTGAAGACTACGGGGACAGCTCCTACGAGCAGTACTTC. Translated, it gives CSVEDYGDSSYEQYF.

In its sample, this clone was seen once. The gene calls are TRBV2 and TRBJ1-1; perhaps TRBD1 as D (6 bases). From germline, CDR1 is SNHLY and CDR2 FYNNEI. The V gene lost 6 bases and the J gene lost 3 bases, with 17 bases spanning the gap. The length of the CDR3 is 15 residues. The CDR3 nucleotides read TGTGCCAGCAGAGCCTCATTGGGGGCGCACACTGAAGCTTTCTTT. Translated, it gives CASRASLGAHTEAFF. Based on the CDR3 plus reference TRBV2 and TRBJ1-1, the full variable domain is EPEVTQTPSHQVTQMGQEVILRCVPISNHLYFYWYRQILGQKVEFLVSFYNNEISEKSEIFDDQFSVERPDGSNFTLKIRSTKLEDSAMYFCASRASLGAHTEAFFGQGTRLTVV.

The chain carries TRBV19 and TRBJ2-7; 11 nucleotides agree with TRBD1. Trimming took 2 bases from V and 7 from J; bases not matched to a gene: 7. Germline loops: CDR1 LNHDA, CDR2 SQIVND (reference sequence). The CDR3 contains 15 residues. The CDR3 reads CASSISWTGGREQYF. The CDR3 DNA is TGTGCCAGTAGTATATCCTGGACAGGGGGCAGGGAGCAGTACTTC.